A single sample is the source of the 22 T cell receptor beta chains below, sequenced in a study of blood T cell repertoires in COVID-19. Using immunoSEQ multiplex PCR, the repertoire was profiled, and TCRdb retains in-frame clones only, with some absent. The sample lists more than 300,000 clones; approximately 87% were seen once. Sequencing was done on a sample of peripheral blood. Receptors originate from a woman in her thirties with COVID-19, enrolled during active disease.

The rearrangement joins TRBV6-5 to TRBJ1-1; 7 positions agree with TRBD1. The germline CDR1 and CDR2 sequences are MNHEY and SVGAGI. This CDR3 region has 14 residues. J gave up 4 bases and V 6 bases, and 8 bases lay outside the gene matches. This chain's CDR3 is CASSPKGASTEAFF. CDR3 sequence (DNA): TGTGCCAGCAGCCCGAAGGGGGCGAGCACTGAAGCTTTCTTT.

This sequence joins TRBV28 and TRBJ2-5; 10 positions agree with TRBD2. J was trimmed by 2 bases and V by 6 bases; bases with no gene match: 6. This CDR3 spans 15 amino acids. Per the germline V gene, CDR1 is MDHEN and CDR2 is SYDVKM. This CDR3 reads CASSRAGGFQETQYF. DNA for the CDR3: TGTGCCAGCAGCCGAGCGGGAGGGTTTCAAGAGACCCAGTACTTC.

This clone was observed a handful of times. The CDR3 DNA reads TGCGCCAGCAGCTTGGGACTAGCGGGAGGAGGGGAGCAGTACTTC. It is translated as CASSLGLAGGGEQYF. V gene TRBV5-1 combines with J gene TRBJ2-7, with 13 positions matching TRBD2. Germline CDR1 and CDR2: SGHRS and YFSETQ. V shed 0 bases and J 7 bases; nucleotides not matched to a gene: 4. The CDR3 is made up of 15 amino acids.

This clone occurred a few times. The V and J genes are TRBV12-3 or TRBV12-4 and TRBJ1-6; D remains ambiguous. The CDR3 has 12 amino acids. V was trimmed by 2 bases and J by 12 bases, leaving 8 bases between them. DNA of the CDR3: TGTGCCAGCAGTTTAAAGGCGGGACCCCTCCACTTT. Its translation: CASSLKAGPLHF.

J is TRBJ2-7 and V is TRBV5-4; D possibly corresponds to TRBD2 (6 bases). In germline, CDR1 is SGHNT, CDR2 YYREEE (reference sequence). Trimming removed 4 bases from V and 0 bases from J, with 17 bases in between. There are 16 residues in the CDR3. The CDR3 protein is CASSLGLGGGSYEQYF. The CDR3 DNA reads as TGTGCCAGCAGCCTGGGACTGGGAGGAGGCTCCTACGAGCAGTACTTC.

The V gene is TRBV27, the J gene TRBJ2-1; perhaps TRBD2 as D (6 bases). Germline values: CDR1 MNHEY, CDR2 SMNVEV (reference sequence). The V end lost 7 bases, the J end lost 10 bases, and 11 bases lay between the germline ends. This CDR3 has 11 residues. The chain's CDR3 is CASTGDREQFF. The CDR3, as DNA: TGTGCCAGCACGGGGGATAGAGAGCAGTTCTTC.

This chain uses TRBV6-5 with TRBJ2-2, with TRBD1 identical over 8 bases. Germline CDR1 reads MNHEY; CDR2 reads SVGAGI. The trim removed 4 bases at V and 6 bases at J, leaving 1 base unmatched. The CDR3 loop spans 13 amino acids. The chain's CDR3 is CASSLTGAGELFF. The CDR3 coding sequence is TGTGCCAGCAGTTTGACAGGGGCCGGGGAGCTGTTTTTT.

The CDR3 bases are TGTGCCAGTAGGGGGACAGGGCAGCTTGGCACTGAAGCTTTCTTT. Residues: CASRGTGQLGTEAFF. This chain connects TRBV19 to TRBJ1-1; 9 nucleotides match TRBD1. This CDR3 comprises 15 residues. Trimming took 6 bases from V and 4 from J; bases not matched to a gene: 9. Germline assignment: CDR1 LNHDA and CDR2 SQIVND (reference sequence).

The chain is built from TRBV5-4 and TRBJ2-7; weak D call: TRBD1 (5 bases). In germline, CDR1 is SGHNT, CDR2 YYREEE (reference sequence). V was shortened by 1 base and J by 6 bases, with 17 bases between the two germline ends. The CDR3 has 15 amino acids. This chain's CDR3 is CASSLPGPLSSEQYF. The CDR3 nucleotides are TGTGCCAGCAGCTTGCCAGGGCCCCTCTCGAGCGAGCAGTACTTC.

This clone was recorded once. The V and J genes are TRBV5-1 and TRBJ2-2; the D gene is possibly TRBD2 (5 bases). There are 15 residues in the CDR3. Trimming left V 4 bases short and J 4 bases short, with 14 bases between. Germline V gene sequence: CDR1 SGHRS, CDR2 YFSETQ. The CDR3 DNA reads TGCGCCAGCAGCCCCCTGCCGGGGAGCACCGGGGAGCTGTTTTTT. Translated: CASSPLPGSTGELFF.

On this clone: The sample contains more than one DNA sequence encoding this CDR3. CDR3 nucleotides: TGTGCCAGCAGCGTAGGGCTAGCGGCGTACGAGCAGTACTTC. It encodes CASSVGLAAYEQYF. The rearrangement uses TRBV9 and TRBJ2-7, with 7 bases identical to TRBD2. CDR1 and CDR2 from the germline V gene are SGDLS and YYNGEE. This CDR3 has 14 residues. V lost 0 bases to trimming and J lost 4 bases; unmatched junction nucleotides: 4. Together with reference TRBV9 and TRBJ2-7, the CDR3 gives the full variable domain: DSGVTQTPKHLITATGQRVTLRCSPRSGDLSVYWYQQSLDQGLQFLIQYYNGEERAKGNILERFSAQQFPDLHSELNLSSLELGDSALYFCASSVGLAAYEQYFGPGTRLTVT.

This clone is labeled as large. The chain couples TRBV27 to TRBJ2-3; 7 nucleotides line up with TRBD2. V lost 2 bases and J lost 5; bases outside the gene matches: 7. CDR3 length equals 15 residues. Germline V gene lookup returns CDR1 MNHEY and CDR2 SMNVEV (reference sequence). In nucleotides, the CDR3 is TGTGCCAGCAGTTTAGAAGCGGGAAGCGGAGATACGCAGTATTTT. Translation: CASSLEAGSGDTQYF.

CDR3 sequence: CASSSYEEQFF. CDR3 bases: TGTGCCAGCAGCTCATACGAGGAGCAGTTCTTC. The chain has TRBV12-3 or TRBV12-4 and TRBJ2-1; no clear D gene. V was cut by 6 bases and J by 10 bases, with 10 bases left in between. The CDR3 spans 11 residues.

V and J are TRBV27 and TRBJ2-2; D not certain. This CDR3 contains 13 residues. The ends were cut back, 5 bases at V and 6 bases at J, with 10 bases in the middle. From germline, CDR1 is MNHEY and CDR2 SMNVEV (reference sequence). The CDR3 protein is CASSLSRAGELFF. In DNA, the CDR3 is TGTGCCAGCAGTCTCTCCCGAGCCGGGGAGCTGTTTTTT.

This chain connects TRBV19 to TRBJ1-1, with D hard to call. CDR1 and CDR2 from the germline V gene are LNHDA and SQIVND (reference sequence). Between the trimmed V and J ends, which lost 7 bases and 8 bases, there was a span of 11 bases. The CDR3 has 11 residues. CDR3 sequence (DNA): TGTGCCAGTAATAGGGAGCTAGAAGCTTTCTTT. Its protein is CASNRELEAFF.

The chain employs TRBV6-8 and TRBJ2-6, with TRBD1 identical over 7 bases. The CDR3 has 15 amino acids. CDR1 is MNHGY, CDR2 SAAAGT, per germline. Trimming cost V 6 bases and J 2 bases; bases outside gene matches: 4. Here the CDR3 DNA reads TGTGCCAGCAGACCCGGGACAGCTGGGGCCAACGTCCTGACTTTC. Amino acid sequence: CASRPGTAGANVLTF.

The chain combines TRBV10-3 with TRBJ1-1; D not resolved. CDR1 and CDR2 (germline): ENHRY, SYGVKD. The CDR3 is 14 amino acids. The V and J ends lost 8 bases and 1 base respectively, with 14 bases between them. This chain's CDR3 is CAIRREIGNTEAFF. CDR3 nucleotide sequence: TGTGCCATCCGGAGGGAAATAGGGAACACTGAAGCTTTCTTT.

The J gene is TRBJ2-7, the V gene TRBV11-2; D gene uncertain. CDR3 length: 11 residues. In germline, CDR1 is SGHAT, CDR2 FQNNGV. V dropped 5 bases and J dropped 3 bases, with 5 bases sitting between them. The CDR3 loop reads CASSAVYEQYF. DNA of the CDR3: TGTGCCAGCAGCGCGGTCTACGAGCAGTACTTC.

This clone was seen just once. This rearrangement joins TRBV2 to TRBJ1-6; D might be TRBD1 (6 bases). The germline V gene has CDR1 SNHLY and CDR2 FYNNEI. The CDR3 is 13 amino acids. Trimming removed 4 bases from V and 7 bases from J, with 8 bases in between. The CDR3 reads CASSGQANSPLHF. For the CDR3, the DNA is TGTGCCAGCAGTGGACAGGCAAATTCACCCCTCCACTTT.

The chain has TRBV6-5 and TRBJ2-5; 7 nucleotides agree with TRBD1. Germline assignment: CDR1 MNHEY and CDR2 SVGAGI. This CDR3 region has 14 residues. Germline trimming cut 0 bases from V and 7 bases from J; bases unmatched to any gene: 5. Here the CDR3 DNA reads TGTGCCAGCAGTTACTCAGGGGGCGGCGGGACCCAGTACTTC. Protein sequence: CASSYSGGGGTQYF.

This sequence joins TRBV18 and TRBJ2-5; no definite D call. The CDR3 runs to 14 residues. With 0 bases removed from V and 2 bases from J, the gap between germline ends came to 7 bases. Germline loops: CDR1 KGHSH, CDR2 LQKENI. CDR3 coding DNA: TGTGCCAGCTCACCACCCGAACGGCAAGAGACCCAGTACTTC. Its protein is CASSPPERQETQYF.

The chain employs TRBV6-5 and TRBJ1-5; the D gene is possibly TRBD1 (6 bases). Germline V gene sequence: CDR1 MNHEY, CDR2 SVGAGI. The CDR3 spans 13 residues. The V gene lost 5 bases and the J gene lost 7 bases, with 12 bases spanning the gap. Here the CDR3 reads CASSRTAGQPQHF. CDR3 DNA: TGTGCCAGCAGTAGGACAGCTGGGCAGCCCCAGCATTTT.